This TCR beta chain appears in the sequencing data of a study of blood T cells in healthy people across ages. General observations from the study: Among long-lived donors, naive CD4+ cells were more numerous and diversity higher than in aged donors.

Together with a sample-barcoded 5' primer, a J-beta primer mix was included in a second PCR lasting about 7 to 11 cycles. Individual samples furnished no less than 2.5 million CDR3-containing paired-end reads apiece. TCRdb independently ran MiXCR on the 5' RACE reads; one entry per CDR3 protein. The data contain 1.5 million to 2 million distinct CDR3 sequences, about 32% of them seen just once; the ten biggest clones take up approximately 10%. The V and J ends lost 5 bases and 9 bases respectively, with 14 bases between them. This CDR3 is 13 amino acids long. Each sample yielded at least 5.5 micrograms of PBMC total RNA. This clonotype has only a few counts. Its specificity is not known.

This TCR came from a woman in her twenties or thirties in good health. The sequenced sample consisted of blood. J is TRBJ2-1 and V is TRBV12-3 or TRBV12-4; D is possibly TRBD2 (6 bases). The CDR3 reads CASSTSGRGEQFF. CDR3 in DNA: TGTGCCAGCAGTACCAGTGGGCGGGGTGAGCAGTTCTTC.